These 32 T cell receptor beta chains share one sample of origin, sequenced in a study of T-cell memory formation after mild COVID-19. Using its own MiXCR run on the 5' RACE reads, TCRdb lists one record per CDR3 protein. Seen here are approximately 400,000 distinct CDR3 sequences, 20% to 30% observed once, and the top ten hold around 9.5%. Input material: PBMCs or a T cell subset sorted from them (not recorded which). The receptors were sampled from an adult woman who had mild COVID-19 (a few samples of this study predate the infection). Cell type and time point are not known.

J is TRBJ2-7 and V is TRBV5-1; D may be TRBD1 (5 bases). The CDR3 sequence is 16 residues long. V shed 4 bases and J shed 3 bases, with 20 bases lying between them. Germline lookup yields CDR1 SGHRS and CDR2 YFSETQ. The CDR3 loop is CASSPSQGETFYEQYF. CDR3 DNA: TGCGCCAGCAGCCCCTCCCAGGGCGAAACTTTCTACGAGCAGTACTTC.

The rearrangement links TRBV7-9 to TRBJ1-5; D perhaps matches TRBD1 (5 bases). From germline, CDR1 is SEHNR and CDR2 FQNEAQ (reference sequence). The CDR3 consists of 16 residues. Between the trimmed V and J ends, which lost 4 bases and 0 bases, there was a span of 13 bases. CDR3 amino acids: CASSSSGGGSNQPQHF. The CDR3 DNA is TGTGCCAGCAGCTCCTCCGGGGGAGGTAGCAATCAGCCCCAGCATTTT.

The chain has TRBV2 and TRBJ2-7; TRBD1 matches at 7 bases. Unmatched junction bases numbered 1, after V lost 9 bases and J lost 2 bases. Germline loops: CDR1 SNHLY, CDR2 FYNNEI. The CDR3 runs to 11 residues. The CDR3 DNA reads TGTGCCAGTACAGGGGCCTACGAGCAGTACTTC. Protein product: CASTGAYEQYF.

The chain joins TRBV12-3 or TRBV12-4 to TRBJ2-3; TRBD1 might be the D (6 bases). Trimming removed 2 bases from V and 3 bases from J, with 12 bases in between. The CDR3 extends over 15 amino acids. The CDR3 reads CASSLHRAKTDTQYF. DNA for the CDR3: TGTGCCAGCAGTTTACACAGGGCGAAGACAGATACGCAGTATTTT.

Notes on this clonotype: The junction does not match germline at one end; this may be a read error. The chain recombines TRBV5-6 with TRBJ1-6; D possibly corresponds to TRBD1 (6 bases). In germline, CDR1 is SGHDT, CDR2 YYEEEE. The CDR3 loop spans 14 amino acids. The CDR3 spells CASNPGLQGSHLHF. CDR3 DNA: TGTGCCAGCAACCCCGGCTTACAGGGTTCACACCTCCACTTT.

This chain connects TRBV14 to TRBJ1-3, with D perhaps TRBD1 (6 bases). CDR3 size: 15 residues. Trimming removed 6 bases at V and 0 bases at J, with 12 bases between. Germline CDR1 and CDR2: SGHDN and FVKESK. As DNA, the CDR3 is TGTGCCAGCAGTCCCTCGACAGGCTCTGGAAACACCATATATTTT. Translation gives CASSPSTGSGNTIYF.

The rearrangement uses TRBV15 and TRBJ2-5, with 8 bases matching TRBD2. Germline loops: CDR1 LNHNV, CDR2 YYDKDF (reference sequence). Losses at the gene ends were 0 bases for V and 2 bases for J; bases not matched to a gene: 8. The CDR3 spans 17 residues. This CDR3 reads CATSRDVIAGLQETQYF. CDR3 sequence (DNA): TGTGCCACCAGCAGAGATGTGATAGCGGGGTTACAAGAGACCCAGTACTTC.

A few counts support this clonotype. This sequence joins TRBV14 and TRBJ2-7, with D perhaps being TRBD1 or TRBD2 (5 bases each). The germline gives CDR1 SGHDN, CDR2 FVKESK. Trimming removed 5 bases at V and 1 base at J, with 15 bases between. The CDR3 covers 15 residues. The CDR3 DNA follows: TGTGCCAGCAGCACCCGTTCGGGGCAATCCTACGAGCAGTACTTC. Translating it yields CASSTRSGQSYEQYF. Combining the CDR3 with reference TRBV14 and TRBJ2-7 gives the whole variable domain EAGVTQFPSHSVIEKGQTVTLRCDPISGHDNLYWYRRVMGKEIKFLLHFVKESKQDESGMPNNRFLAERTGGTYSTLKVQPAELEDSGVYFCASSTRSGQSYEQYFGPGTRLTVT.

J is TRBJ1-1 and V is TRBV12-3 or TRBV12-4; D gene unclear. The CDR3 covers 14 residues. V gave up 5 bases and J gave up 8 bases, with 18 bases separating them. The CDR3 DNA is TGTGCCAGCAGTCCCCGGGCGCCACCCCGCGAAGCTTTCTTT. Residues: CASSPRAPPREAFF.

In DNA form, the CDR3 reads TGCAGCGTCGCTGGGGGGGCTTCCTACGAGCAGTACTTC. Protein sequence: CSVAGGASYEQYF. This chain joins TRBV29-1 and TRBJ2-7, with D perhaps TRBD2 (7 bases). The CDR3 extends over 13 amino acids. Germline V gives CDR1 SQVTM, CDR2 ANQGSEA. Between the trimmed V and J ends, which lost 6 bases and 1 base, there was a span of 13 bases.

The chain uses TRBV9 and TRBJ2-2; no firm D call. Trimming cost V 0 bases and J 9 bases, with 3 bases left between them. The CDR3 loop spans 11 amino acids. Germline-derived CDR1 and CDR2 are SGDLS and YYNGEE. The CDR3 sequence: CASSVGRELFF. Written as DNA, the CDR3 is TGTGCCAGCAGCGTAGGTCGGGAGCTGTTTTTT.

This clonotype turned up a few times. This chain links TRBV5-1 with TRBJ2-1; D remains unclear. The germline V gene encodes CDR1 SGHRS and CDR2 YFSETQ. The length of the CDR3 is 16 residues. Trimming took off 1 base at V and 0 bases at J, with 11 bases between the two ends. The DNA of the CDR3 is TGCGCCAGCAGCTTGCAAGGGTTGAGCTCCTACAATGAGCAGTTCTTC. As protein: CASSLQGLSSYNEQFF.

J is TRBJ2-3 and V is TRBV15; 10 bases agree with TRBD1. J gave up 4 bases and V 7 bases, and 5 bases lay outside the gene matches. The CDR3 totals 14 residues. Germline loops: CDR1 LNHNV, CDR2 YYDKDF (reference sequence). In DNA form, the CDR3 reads TGTGCCACCAACCGGGACAGGGGCCCAGATACGCAGTATTTT. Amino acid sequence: CATNRDRGPDTQYF.

CDR3 protein: CSARVLAAVNEQFF. As DNA, the CDR3 is TGCAGTGCTAGAGTACTAGCGGCCGTCAATGAGCAGTTCTTC. The rearrangement links TRBV20-1 to TRBJ2-1; TRBD2 aligns across 8 bases. The germline V gene encodes CDR1 DFQATT and CDR2 SNEGSKA (reference sequence). The CDR3 runs to 14 residues. The ends lost 1 base at V and 6 bases at J; junction bases unmatched: 5.

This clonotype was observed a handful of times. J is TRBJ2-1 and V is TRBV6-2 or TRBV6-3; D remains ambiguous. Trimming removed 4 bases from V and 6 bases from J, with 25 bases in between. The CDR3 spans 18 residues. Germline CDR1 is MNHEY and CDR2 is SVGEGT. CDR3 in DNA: TGTGCCAGCAGTTTGCGTATAGGTGGAAGGGATGTCGTCAATGAGCAGTTCTTC. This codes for CASSLRIGGRDVVNEQFF.

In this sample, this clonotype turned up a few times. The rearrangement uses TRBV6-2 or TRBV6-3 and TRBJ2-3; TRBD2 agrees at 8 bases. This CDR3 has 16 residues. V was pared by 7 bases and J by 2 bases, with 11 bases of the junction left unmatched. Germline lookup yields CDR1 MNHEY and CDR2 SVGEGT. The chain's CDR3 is CASKIAGYSDTDTQYF. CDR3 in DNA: TGTGCCAGCAAGATAGCGGGGTATTCCGACACAGATACGCAGTATTTT.

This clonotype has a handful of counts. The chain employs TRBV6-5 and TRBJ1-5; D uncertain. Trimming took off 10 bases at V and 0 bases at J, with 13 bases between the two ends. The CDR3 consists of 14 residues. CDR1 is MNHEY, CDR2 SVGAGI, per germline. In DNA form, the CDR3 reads TGTGCCACTCGGGGTCTTTATAGCAATCAGCCCCAGCATTTT. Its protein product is CATRGLYSNQPQHF.

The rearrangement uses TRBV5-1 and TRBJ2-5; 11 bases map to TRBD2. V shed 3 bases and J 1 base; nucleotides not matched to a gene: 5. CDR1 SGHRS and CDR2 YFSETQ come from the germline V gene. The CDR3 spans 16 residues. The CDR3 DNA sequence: TGCGCCAGCAGCTCACTAGCGGGGGAACTCCAAGAGACCCAGTACTTC. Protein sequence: CASSSLAGELQETQYF.

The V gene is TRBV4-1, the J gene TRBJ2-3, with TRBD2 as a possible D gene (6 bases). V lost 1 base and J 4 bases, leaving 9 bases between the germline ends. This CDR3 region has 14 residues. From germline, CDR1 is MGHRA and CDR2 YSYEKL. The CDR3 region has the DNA TGCGCCAGCAGCCAAGGTCCGGGGGCAGATACGCAGTATTTT. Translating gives CASSQGPGADTQYF.

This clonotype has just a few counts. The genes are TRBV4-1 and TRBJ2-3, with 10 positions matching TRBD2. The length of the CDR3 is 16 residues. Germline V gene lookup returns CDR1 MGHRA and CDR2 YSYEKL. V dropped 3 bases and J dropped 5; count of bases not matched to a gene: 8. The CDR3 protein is CASSHALAGVGDTQYF. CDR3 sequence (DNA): TGCGCCAGCAGCCATGCTCTAGCGGGGGTAGGAGATACGCAGTATTTT.

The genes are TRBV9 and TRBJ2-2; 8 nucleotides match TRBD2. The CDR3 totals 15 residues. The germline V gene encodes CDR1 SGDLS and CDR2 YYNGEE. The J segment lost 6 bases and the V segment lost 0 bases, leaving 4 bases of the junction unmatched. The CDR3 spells CASSVGLAPSGELFF. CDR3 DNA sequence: TGTGCCAGCAGCGTAGGACTAGCGCCGTCCGGGGAGCTGTTTTTT. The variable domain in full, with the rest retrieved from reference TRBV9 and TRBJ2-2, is DSGVTQTPKHLITATGQRVTLRCSPRSGDLSVYWYQQSLDQGLQFLIQYYNGEERAKGNILERFSAQQFPDLHSELNLSSLELGDSALYFCASSVGLAPSGELFFGEGSRLTVL.

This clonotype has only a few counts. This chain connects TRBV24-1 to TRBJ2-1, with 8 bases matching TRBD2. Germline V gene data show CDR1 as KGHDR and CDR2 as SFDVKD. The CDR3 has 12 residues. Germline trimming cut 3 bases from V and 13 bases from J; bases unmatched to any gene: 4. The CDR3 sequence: CATSDKAGVQFF. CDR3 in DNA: TGTGCCACCAGTGATAAAGCGGGAGTCCAGTTCTTC.

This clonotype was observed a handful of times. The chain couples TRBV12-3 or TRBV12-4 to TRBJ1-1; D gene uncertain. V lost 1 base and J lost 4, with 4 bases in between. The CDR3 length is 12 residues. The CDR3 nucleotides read TGTGCCAGCAGTTTAGGCCCCACTGAAGCTTTCTTT. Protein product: CASSLGPTEAFF.

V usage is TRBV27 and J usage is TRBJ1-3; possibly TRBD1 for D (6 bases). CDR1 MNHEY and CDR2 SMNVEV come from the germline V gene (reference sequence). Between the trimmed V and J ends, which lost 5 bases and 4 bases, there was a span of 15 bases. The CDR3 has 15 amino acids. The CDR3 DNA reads TGTGCCAGCAGTCACCGACAGGCGGCCGGAAACACCATATATTTT. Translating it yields CASSHRQAAGNTIYF.

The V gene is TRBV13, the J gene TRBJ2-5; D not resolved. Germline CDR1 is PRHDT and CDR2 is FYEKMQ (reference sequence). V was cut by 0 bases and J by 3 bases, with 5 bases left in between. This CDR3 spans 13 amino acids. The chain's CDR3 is CASSLGPEETQYF. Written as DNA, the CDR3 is TGTGCCAGCAGCTTAGGGCCGGAAGAGACCCAGTACTTC.

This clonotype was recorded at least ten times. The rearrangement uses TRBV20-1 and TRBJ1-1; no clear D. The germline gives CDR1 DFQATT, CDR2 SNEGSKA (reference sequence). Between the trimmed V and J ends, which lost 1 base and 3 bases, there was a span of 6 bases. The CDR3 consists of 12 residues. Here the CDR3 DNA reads TGCAGTGCTAGAGGTCCGGACACTGAAGCTTTCTTT. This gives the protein CSARGPDTEAFF.

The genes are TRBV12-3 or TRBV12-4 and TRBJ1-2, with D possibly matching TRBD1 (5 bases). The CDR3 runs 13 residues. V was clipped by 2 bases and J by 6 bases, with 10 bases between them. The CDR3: CASSLNFRDGYTF. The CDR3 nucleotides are TGTGCCAGCAGTTTAAATTTCAGGGATGGCTACACCTTC.

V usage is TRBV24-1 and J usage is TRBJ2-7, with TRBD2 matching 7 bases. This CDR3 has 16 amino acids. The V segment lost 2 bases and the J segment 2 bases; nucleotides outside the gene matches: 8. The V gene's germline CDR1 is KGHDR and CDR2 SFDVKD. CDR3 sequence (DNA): TGTGCCACCAGTGATTCGGCTAGCGGACCCCCCTACGAGCAGTACTTC. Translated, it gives CATSDSASGPPYEQYF.

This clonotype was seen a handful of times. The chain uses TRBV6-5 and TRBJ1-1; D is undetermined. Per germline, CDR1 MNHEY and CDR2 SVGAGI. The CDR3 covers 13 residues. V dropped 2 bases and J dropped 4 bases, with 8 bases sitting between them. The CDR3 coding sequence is TGTGCCAGCAGTTACATGAGGGCCACTGAAGCTTTCTTT. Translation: CASSYMRATEAFF.

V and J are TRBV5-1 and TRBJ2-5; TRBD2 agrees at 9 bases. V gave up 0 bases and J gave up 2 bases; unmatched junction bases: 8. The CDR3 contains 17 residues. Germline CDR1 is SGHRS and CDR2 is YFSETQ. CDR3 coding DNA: TGCGCCAGCAGCTTGGTCGGACGTGCGGGAGGGCAAGAGACCCAGTACTTC. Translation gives CASSLVGRAGGQETQYF.

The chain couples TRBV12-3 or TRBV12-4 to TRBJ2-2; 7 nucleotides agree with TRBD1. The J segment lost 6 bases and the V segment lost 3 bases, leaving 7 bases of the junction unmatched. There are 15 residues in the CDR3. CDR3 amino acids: CASSLLGQISGELFF. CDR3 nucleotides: TGTGCCAGCAGTTTGTTGGGACAGATTTCCGGGGAGCTGTTTTTT.

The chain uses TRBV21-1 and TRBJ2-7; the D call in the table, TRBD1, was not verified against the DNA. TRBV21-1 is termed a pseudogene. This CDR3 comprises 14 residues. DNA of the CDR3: TGTGCCAGCAGCAAAGTACAGGACAGCTACGAGCAGTACTTC. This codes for CASSKVQDSYEQYF.